A single sample is the source of the 16 T cell receptor beta chains below, sequenced in a study of graft-versus-host responses after intestinal transplantation. Profiled with immunoSEQ multiplex PCR; TCRdb holds only in-frame clones, not every one. The sample shows 35,000 to 40,000 clones, around 90% of them seen only once. Once graft tissue had been processed, intraepithelial and lamina propria lymphocytes were released. Sequenced material: ileum tissue, taken 200 to 210 days after intestinal transplant. The receptors derive from a human patient who received an intestinal transplant, so some T cells may come from the graft donor.

The rearrangement links TRBV7-9 to TRBJ1-4, with D hard to call. Germline lookup yields CDR1 SEHNR and CDR2 FQNEAQ (reference sequence). The CDR3 totals 15 residues. Trimming pared 0 bases from V and 6 bases from J, leaving 11 bases between. CDR3 DNA: TGTGCCAGCAGCTTAGCATGGGGAGCGGATGAAAAACTGTTTTTT. Translation: CASSLAWGADEKLFF.

For this clone: Just one base apart from a much larger clone, this may be a read error. The J gene is TRBJ2-7, the V gene TRBV11-2; TRBD1 matches 9 bases. The ends lost 4 bases at V and 0 bases at J; junction bases unmatched: 1. CDR3 size: 14 residues. Germline V lookup: CDR1 SGHAT, CDR2 FQNNGV. The CDR3 reads CASSSDRGSYEQYF. Here the CDR3 DNA reads TGTGCCAGCAGCTCGGACAGGGGCTCCTACGAGCAGTACTTC.

The chain uses TRBV30 and TRBJ1-5; D not certain. The CDR3 has 12 residues. The germline V and J ends were trimmed by 5 bases and 3 bases, with 8 bases remaining between them. From germline, CDR1 is GTSNPN and CDR2 SVGIG (reference sequence). The CDR3 loop is CAWGSPNQPQHF. Written as DNA, the CDR3 is TGTGCCTGGGGAAGTCCCAATCAGCCCCAGCATTTT.

The chain uses TRBV7-2 and TRBJ1-5; the match to TRBD1 covers 7 bases. Germline CDR1 SGHTA, CDR2 FQGNSA. V was clipped by 5 bases and J by 4 bases; unmatched bases: 8. The CDR3 contains 15 residues. CDR3 residues: CASSRQGGGNQPQHF. CDR3 nucleotide sequence: TGTGCCAGCAGCCGACAGGGAGGAGGAAATCAGCCCCAGCATTTT.

The chain carries TRBV11-2 and TRBJ2-7; 8 nucleotides match TRBD2. The germline V gene encodes CDR1 SGHAT and CDR2 FQNNGV. This CDR3 comprises 14 residues. The V gene end was trimmed by 8 bases and the J gene end by 2 bases; junction bases not matched to a gene: 8. The CDR3 loop reads CASELTSGPYEQYF. DNA for the CDR3: TGTGCCAGCGAGCTAACTAGCGGACCCTACGAGCAGTACTTC.

The count of this clone is one. This chain joins TRBV11-3 and TRBJ2-7; the match to TRBD2 covers 7 bases. The CDR3 is 14 residues long. Germline V gene sequence: CDR1 SGHNT, CDR2 YENEEA. Germline trimming cut 5 bases from V and 0 bases from J; bases unmatched to any gene: 4. The CDR3 DNA is TGTGCCAGCAGCGCCCGGGGGGACTCCTACGAGCAGTACTTC. This encodes CASSARGDSYEQYF.

This chain links TRBV7-8 with TRBJ1-6; 7 nucleotides line up with TRBD1. This CDR3 is 15 amino acids long. CDR1 and CDR2 (germline): SGHVS, FQNEAQ. With V trimmed by 3 bases and J by 8 bases, 7 bases remained unmatched. CDR3 DNA sequence: TGTGCCAGCAGCTTCGTTCAGGGGGGAGATTCACCCCTCCACTTT. Amino acid sequence: CASSFVQGGDSPLHF. The variable domain in full, completed from reference TRBV7-8 and TRBJ1-6, reads GAGVSQSPRYKVAKRGQDVALRCDPISGHVSLFWYQQALGQGPEFLTYFQNEAQLDKSGLPSDRFFAERPEGSVSTLKIQRTQQEDSAVYLCASSFVQGGDSPLHFGNGTRLTVT.

In this sample, this clone is large. The rearrangement uses TRBV6-5 and TRBJ1-2; 8 bases map to TRBD1. Germline CDR1 MNHEY, CDR2 SVGAGI. The CDR3 loop spans 16 amino acids. V lost 0 bases and J lost 5; bases outside the gene matches: 8. The DNA of the CDR3 is TGTGCCAGCAGTTACTCAAGGACAGGGCCTTTTTATGGCTACACCTTC. This translates into CASSYSRTGPFYGYTF.

This clone appeared a few times. The V and J genes are TRBV11-2 and TRBJ1-2; no clear D. Looked up from germline, CDR1 is SGHAT and CDR2 is FQNNGV. This CDR3 is built from 13 residues. The V end was cut by 2 bases, the J end by 5 bases, with 9 bases between. The CDR3 sequence is CASSLFGSYGYTF. The CDR3 region has the DNA TGTGCCAGCAGCTTATTCGGCAGTTATGGCTACACCTTC. Looking up the rest from reference TRBV11-2 and TRBJ1-2 gives the full variable domain: EAGVAQSPRYKIIEKRQSVAFWCNPISGHATLYWYQQILGQGPKLLIQFQNNGVVDDSQLPKDRFSAERLKGVDSTLKIQPAKLEDSAVYLCASSLFGSYGYTFGSGTRLTVV.

This chain's CDR3 is CASSKGGRAGEQYF. CDR3 in DNA: TGTGCCAGCAGCAAAGGCGGGAGGGCCGGCGAGCAGTACTTC. The chain has TRBV21-1 and TRBJ2-7; the D call TRBD2 from the table was never checked on the DNA. TRBV21-1 is noted as a pseudogene. The CDR3 sequence is 14 residues long.

The chain links TRBV6-6 to TRBJ2-7; 7 bases fit TRBD2. Germline V gene lookup returns CDR1 MNHNY and CDR2 SVGAGI (reference sequence). The V gene end was trimmed by 4 bases and the J gene end by 1 base; junction bases not matched to a gene: 10. The CDR3 sequence is 16 residues long. CDR3 protein: CASSWGGGGLSYEQYF. CDR3 nucleotide sequence: TGTGCCAGCAGTTGGGGTGGCGGGGGTCTATCCTACGAGCAGTACTTC.

V is TRBV11-2 and J is TRBJ1-2; D unresolved. Germline V gives CDR1 SGHAT, CDR2 FQNNGV. The CDR3 runs to 13 residues. V lost 1 base and J 1 base, leaving 4 bases between the germline ends. The CDR3 is CASSLAYNYGYTF. CDR3 bases: TGTGCCAGCAGCTTAGCCTATAACTATGGCTACACCTTC. Supplemented by reference TRBV11-2 and TRBJ1-2, the full variable domain reads EAGVAQSPRYKIIEKRQSVAFWCNPISGHATLYWYQQILGQGPKLLIQFQNNGVVDDSQLPKDRFSAERLKGVDSTLKIQPAKLEDSAVYLCASSLAYNYGYTFGSGTRLTVV.

Here the CDR3 reads CASSFFGGSYEQYF. CDR3 nucleotides: TGTGCCAGCAGCTTCTTCGGCGGGAGCTACGAGCAGTACTTC. The rearrangement uses TRBV7-8 and TRBJ2-7; 7 bases fit TRBD2. Germline CDR1 SGHVS, CDR2 FQNEAQ. The CDR3 totals 14 residues. V was pared by 3 bases and J by 3 bases, with 5 bases of the junction left unmatched.

The chain joins TRBV28 to TRBJ2-7; TRBD1 matches 9 bases. The CDR3 contains 16 residues. The J segment lost 5 bases and the V segment lost 1 base, leaving 9 bases of the junction unmatched. Germline CDR1 reads MDHEN; CDR2 reads SYDVKM. DNA for the CDR3: TGTGCCAGCAGTTTATATCTGTGGGGACAGGGTGACGAGCAGTACTTC. Translating it yields CASSLYLWGQGDEQYF. Looking up the rest from reference TRBV28 and TRBJ2-7 gives the full variable domain: DVKVTQSSRYLVKRTGEKVFLECVQDMDHENMFWYRQDPGLGLRLIYFSYDVKMKEKGDIPEGYSVSREKKERFSLILESASTNQTSMYLCASSLYLWGQGDEQYFGPGTRLTVT.

The chain combines TRBV6-5 with TRBJ2-4; the match to TRBD1 covers 10 bases. V lost 2 bases, J lost 1 base, and 2 bases stayed unmatched. The CDR3 extends over 16 amino acids. Germline V gene data show CDR1 as MNHEY and CDR2 as SVGAGI. The CDR3 spells CASSYLGQGAKNIQYF. For the CDR3, the DNA is TGTGCCAGCAGTTACCTGGGACAGGGGGCCAAAAACATTCAGTACTTC.

This chain joins TRBV6-6 and TRBJ1-1; TRBD1 aligns across 7 bases. This CDR3 spans 14 amino acids. Germline CDR1 MNHNY, CDR2 SVGAGI (reference sequence). Unmatched junction bases numbered 8, after V lost 5 bases and J lost 5 bases. The CDR3 region has the DNA TGTGCCAGCAGTCGAACCGGACAGGCAACTGAAGCTTTCTTT. Translating it yields CASSRTGQATEAFF.